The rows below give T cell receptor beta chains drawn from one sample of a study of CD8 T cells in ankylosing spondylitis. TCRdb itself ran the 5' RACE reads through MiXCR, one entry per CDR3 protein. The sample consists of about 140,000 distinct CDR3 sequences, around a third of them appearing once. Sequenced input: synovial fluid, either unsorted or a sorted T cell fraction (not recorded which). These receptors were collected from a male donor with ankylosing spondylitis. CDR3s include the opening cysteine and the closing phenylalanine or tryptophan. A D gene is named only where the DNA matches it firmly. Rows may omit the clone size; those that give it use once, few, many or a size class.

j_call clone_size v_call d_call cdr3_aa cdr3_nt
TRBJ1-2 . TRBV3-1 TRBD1 CASSQDRDSRVYTF TGTGCCAGCAGCCAAGATCGGGACAGTCGTGTCTACACCTTC
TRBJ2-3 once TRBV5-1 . CASSLGASESDTQYF TGCGCCAGCAGCTTGGGTGCTAGCGAGTCAGATACGCAGTATTTT
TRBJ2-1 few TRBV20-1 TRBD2 CSARDRRASGSYNEQFF TGCAGTGCTAGAGATCGTAGGGCTAGCGGTTCCTACAATGAGCAGTTCTTC
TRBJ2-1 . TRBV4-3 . CASSQVGPGRYNEQFF TGCGCCAGCAGCCAAGTGGGGCCAGGGAGATACAATGAGCAGTTCTTC
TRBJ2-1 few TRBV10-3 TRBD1 CAIRPDRGGNEQFF TGTGCCATCAGACCGGACAGGGGGGGCAATGAGCAGTTCTTC
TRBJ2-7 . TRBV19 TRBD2 CASSAPGLGTYEQYF TGTGCCAGTAGTGCTCCGGGACTAGGGACCTACGAGCAGTACTTC
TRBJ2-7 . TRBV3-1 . CASSQDPSQGREQYF TGTGCCAGCAGCCAAGATCCATCCCAGGGACGCGAGCAGTACTTC
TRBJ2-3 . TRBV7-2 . CASSLNGGPTDTQYF TGTGCCAGCAGCTTAAACGGGGGTCCCACAGATACGCAGTATTTT
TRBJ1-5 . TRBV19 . CASSPEGRTGQPQHF TGTGCCAGTAGTCCCGAGGGCAGGACGGGGCAGCCCCAGCATTTT
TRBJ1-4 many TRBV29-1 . CSVLGQLNEKLFF TGCAGCGTTTTAGGACAGCTCAATGAAAAACTGTTTTTT
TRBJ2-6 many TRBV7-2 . CASTRSRGAGANVLTF TGTGCCAGCACCCGCTCGAGGGGAGCTGGGGCCAACGTCCTGACTTTC
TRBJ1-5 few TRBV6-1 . CASSLVVGQPQHF TGTGCCAGCAGTCTCGTGGTGGGACAGCCCCAGCATTTT
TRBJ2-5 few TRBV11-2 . CASSFGGLWSETQYF TGTGCCAGCAGCTTCGGGGGGCTTTGGTCGGAGACCCAGTACTTC
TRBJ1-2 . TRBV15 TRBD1 CATSRGQGNYGYTF TGTGCCACCAGCAGGGGACAGGGTAACTATGGCTACACCTTC
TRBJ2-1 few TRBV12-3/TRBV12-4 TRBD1 CASSLQGALLGNEQFF TGTGCCAGCAGTTTACAGGGGGCCTTGCTGGGCAATGAGCAGTTCTTC
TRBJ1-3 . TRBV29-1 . CSAAPNTGNTIYF TGCAGCGCCGCCCCTAATACGGGAAACACCATATATTTT
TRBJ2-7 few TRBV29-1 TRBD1 CSARGGQGGYEQYF TGCAGCGCCCGAGGGGGACAGGGCGGGTACGAGCAGTACTTC
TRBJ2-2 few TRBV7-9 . CASSFGVATNTGELFF TGTGCCAGCAGCTTCGGCGTAGCTACGAACACCGGGGAGCTGTTTTTT
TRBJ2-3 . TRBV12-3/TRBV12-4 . CASRAAGGADTQYF TGTGCCAGCAGAGCCGCAGGGGGGGCCGATACGCAGTATTTT